This section outlines one T cell receptor beta chain sequence together with its context. Its specificity is not known. This table comes from immunoSEQ multiplex PCR, and its TCRdb copy is limited to in-frame clones, with some not included. The sample yields approximately 480,000 clones, around nine tenths seen once. These data come from a study of Ad26.COV2.S vaccination and SARS-CoV-2 variants. Overall study: Donor allocation was to the COV1001 Ad26.COV2.S trial arm. Intramuscular Ad26.COV2.S doses were given once or twice, 56 days apart. General observations from the study: Analyses of TCR breadth and depth may have underestimated total T cell responses.

V lost 1 base, J lost 1 base, and 19 bases lay in between. Germline values: CDR1 LGHNA, CDR2 YNFKEQ. The CDR3 has 18 residues. Treatment denoted: roughly 18 received Ad26.COV2.S at low or high dose, single or two shots; about 5 received placebo; per-sample allocation not given. Material that was analyzed had been drawn on day 63 after the first vaccine or placebo injection. Donation came from an adult in Boston who was aged 18-55 years. The source material was peripheral blood, sampled in a trial of Ad26.COV2.S vaccine versus placebo. This sequence was found in a person aged 18-65 years who received the Ad26.COV2.S COVID-19 vaccine or a placebo. V gene TRBV4-2 combines with J gene TRBJ1-2; no definite D call. The DNA of the CDR3 is TGTGCCAGCAGCCAAGGAAAAGGGTTTGGGGTCGTTAACTATGGCTACACCTTC. This gives the protein CASSQGKGFGVVNYGYTF.